The T cell receptor (beta chain) described here comes from a study of shared clonotypes between healthy human individuals. Positively selected for CCR7, the CD45RO-negative cells used as naive CD8 cells excluded terminally differentiated effector memory CD45RA+ cells. This was a deep-level run. TCRdb keeps only in-frame clones here, not all; method: immunoSEQ multiplex PCR. The sample has a few million clones, 85% to 95% seen once; the top ten hold about 1.7%. The TCR comes from a man younger than 30 in good health. Some clones in this sample may be carry-over from other donors' samples. Input material: naive CD8+ T cells from PBMCs.

CDR3 protein: CASTFVAGPSDTQYF. The DNA for the CDR3 is TGTGCCAGCACCTTCGTAGCGGGACCCTCAGATACGCAGTATTTT. V is TRBV11-2 and J is TRBJ2-3, with TRBD2 matching over 8 bases. Germline V gene data show CDR1 as SGHAT and CDR2 as FQNNGV. V lost 7 bases to trimming and J lost 4 bases; unmatched junction nucleotides: 10. The CDR3 covers 15 residues.